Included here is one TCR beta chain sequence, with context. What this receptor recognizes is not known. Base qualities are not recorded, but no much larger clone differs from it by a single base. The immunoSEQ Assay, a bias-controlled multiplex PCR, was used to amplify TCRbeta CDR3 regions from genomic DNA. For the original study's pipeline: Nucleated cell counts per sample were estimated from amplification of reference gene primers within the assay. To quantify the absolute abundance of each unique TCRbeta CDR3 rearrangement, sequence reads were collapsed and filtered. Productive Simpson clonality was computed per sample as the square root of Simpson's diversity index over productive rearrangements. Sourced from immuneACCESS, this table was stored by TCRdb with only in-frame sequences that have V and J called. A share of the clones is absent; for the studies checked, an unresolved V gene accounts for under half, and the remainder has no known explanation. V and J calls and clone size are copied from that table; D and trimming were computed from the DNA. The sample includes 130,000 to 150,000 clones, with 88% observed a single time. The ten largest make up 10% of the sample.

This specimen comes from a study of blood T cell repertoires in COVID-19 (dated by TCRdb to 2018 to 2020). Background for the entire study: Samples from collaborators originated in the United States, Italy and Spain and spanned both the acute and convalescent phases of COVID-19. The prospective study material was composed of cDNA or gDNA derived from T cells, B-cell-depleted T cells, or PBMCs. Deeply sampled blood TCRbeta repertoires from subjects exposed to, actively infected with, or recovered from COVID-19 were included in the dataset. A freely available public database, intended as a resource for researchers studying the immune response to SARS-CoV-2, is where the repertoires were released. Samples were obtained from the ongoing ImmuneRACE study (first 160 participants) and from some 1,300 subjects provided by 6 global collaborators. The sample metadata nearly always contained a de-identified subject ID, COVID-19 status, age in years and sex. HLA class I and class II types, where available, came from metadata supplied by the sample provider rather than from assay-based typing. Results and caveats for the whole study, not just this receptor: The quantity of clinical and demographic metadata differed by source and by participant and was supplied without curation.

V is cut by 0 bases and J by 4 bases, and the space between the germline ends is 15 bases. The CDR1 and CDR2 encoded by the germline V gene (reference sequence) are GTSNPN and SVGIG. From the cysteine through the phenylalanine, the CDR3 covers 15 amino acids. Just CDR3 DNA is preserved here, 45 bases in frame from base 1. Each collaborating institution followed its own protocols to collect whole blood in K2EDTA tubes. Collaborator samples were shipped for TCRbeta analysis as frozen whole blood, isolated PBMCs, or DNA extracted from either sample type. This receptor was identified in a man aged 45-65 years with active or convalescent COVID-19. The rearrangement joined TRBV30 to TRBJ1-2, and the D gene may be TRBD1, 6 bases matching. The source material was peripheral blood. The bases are TGTGCCTGGAGTGTACAGGGCAGGCCACCCTATGGCTACACCTTC. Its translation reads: CAWSVQGRPPYGYTF.